This TCR beta chain was captured in a study of beta chain features in type 1 diabetes. Per the germline V gene, CDR1 is MDHEN and CDR2 is SYDVKM. J lost 6 bases, V lost 0 bases, and 4 bases had no gene match. CDR3 length equals 16 residues. Reverse transcribing all isolated RNA meant expressed TCRB transcripts were sequenced. Assay used: immunoSEQ multiplex PCR; TCRdb lists only in-frame clones, some missing. Of 160,000 or so clones in the sample, 11% were seen once. Each of the CD4+ naive, central memory, regulatory and stem cell-like memory populations was sorted via CD45RO/CCR7/CD25/CD127/CD95/CD27. Purity above 95% was achieved in all sorted populations.

The sample taken for sequencing was central memory CD4+ T cells from blood. The rearrangement links TRBV28 to TRBJ2-2; 10 bases are a match to TRBD2. The receptor was isolated from a young man in good health. The CDR3 sequence: CASSLWPGLAPGELFF. In nucleotides, the CDR3 is TGTGCCAGCAGTTTATGGCCGGGACTAGCGCCCGGGGAGCTGTTTTTT.